What follows is one T cell receptor (beta chain) and its context. Its antigen is not yet known. One base away there is no much larger clone; base qualities are not given. This entry belongs to a study of T cells in Graves' hyperthyroidism and ophthalmopathy (dated by TCRdb to between 2018 and 2021). Regarding the research as a whole: Peripheral blood samples were taken at the time of initial diagnosis, prior to any treatment. To identify TCR V-J signatures that set the groups apart, the researchers used a discovery cohort of more than 95 patients, made up of fewer than 50 with Graves' ophthalmopathy and 57 with stable Graves' hyperthyroidism. Prospective prediction of ophthalmopathy was tested in an independent validation cohort of some 20 hyperthyroidism patients and 17 patients who later progressed to ophthalmopathy. The 75 to 100 discovery patients were randomly split 7:3 into training and test sets. In more than 5 Graves' hyperthyroidism patients, the study also compared T-cell repertoires from thyroid tissue with T-cell repertoires from blood. After sampling, hyperthyroidism patients received methimazole starting at 30 mg daily, and ophthalmopathy patients received high-dose intravenous methylprednisolone. According to the paper, TCR Vbeta CDR3 sequencing was carried out on roughly 130 peripheral blood samples, which came from 40 to 45 ophthalmopathy, 80 or so hyperthyroidism and 17 progressor patients. Paper-wide results and their limitations: Sample size was not statistically predetermined, and investigators were not blinded to group allocation. Most expanded thyroid clonotypes (frequency above 0.001) were also found in blood, which suggests that blood repertoires may mirror thyroid immune responses. A 13 V-J signature model separated ophthalmopathy from stable hyperthyroidism, with approximately 86% sensitivity and roughly 82% specificity in cross-validation and 80%/75% in testing. During validation, the model predicted progression to ophthalmopathy a median of approximately six months ahead of onset, with approximately 70% sensitivity and roughly 75% specificity.

Amplification of TCR beta CDR3 regions was carried out from RNA transcripts. For the first round of RT-PCR on the TCR CDR3, the HTBI primer set was used together with the Qiagen OneStep RT-PCR kit. Libraries were constructed in a second round of multiplex PCR, after which size selection and purification were carried out. Sequencing of the libraries was done on an Illumina HiSeq2000 using paired-end 100 bp reads. The source study handled its data this way. Raw data were processed with SOAPnuke, discarding reads with adapters, uncalled bases, mean Phred below 15, or no exact constant-primer or identifier match. COPE v1.2.5 was used to merge high-quality paired reads, and clonotypes were defined as unique nucleotide sequences. Clonotypes were aligned to IMGT TRBV, TRBD and TRBJ reference segments using MiTCR v1.1. Analysis was restricted to V-J combinations with a frequency above 0.0001, which covered roughly 99% of repertoires. A TCS score was defined as the ratio of F50 (clonal expansion) to E x V (chaos), with BLOSUM62-based TCRdist applied between CDR3 peptides within each V-J. Welch's t-statistics and random forest reduced roughly 540 V-J features to roughly 13, which were used in a naive Bayes classifier (R e1071). TCRdb reanalyzed the raw reads on its own, using fastp at Q25 for trimming and MiXCR for clone calling, and kept in-frame beta chains. CDR3 protein sequences are deduplicated, and each keeps its most common genes and DNA. The V and J calls come from TCRdb's annotation, not from the publication. The sample has about 350,000 distinct CDR3 sequences on record, around 14% of them singletons. The ten largest clones add up to about 22% of the sample.

Stable Graves' hyperthyroidism was defined as no progression to ophthalmopathy during 18 months of follow-up. Hyperthyroidism patients were newly diagnosed, with disease duration under 2 months, and aged 18 to 65 years. Any patient with an uncontrolled infection, another autoimmune disease, pregnancy or lactation was excluded. Clinical symptoms, serum thyroxine and TRAb, thyroid ultrasound, and orbital computed tomography formed the basis for the diagnoses. PBMCs were isolated from about 9.1 ml of fresh peripheral blood by Ficoll-Paque density gradient centrifugation. Total RNA was extracted using Trizol reagent, and RNA quality was assessed on an Agilent 2100 Bioanalyzer. Deletion took 4 bases off V and 3 bases off J, with a span of 13 bases between the germline ends. Looking up the germline V gene yields CDR1 SGHDT and CDR2 YYEEEE. Measured from the cysteine to the phenylalanine, the CDR3 is 14 residues long. The entry retains the CDR3 DNA only, 42 bases that are in frame from base 1.

This receptor was identified in a woman aged 25 to 39 with Graves' hyperthyroidism. Sequenced input: blood. The rearranged chain carries TRBV5-6 and TRBJ2-5; no D segment can be confidently identified. The sequence in DNA is TGTGCCAGCAGCCCGCTTGGGAACGAAGAGACCCAGTACTTC. Its protein reads: CASSPLGNEETQYF.